The present TCR beta chain was sequenced within a study of regulatory T cells. Study observations and caveats: Regulatory T cells showed the strongest V-J pair restriction and V/J gene skewing among patient repertoires. Hydrophobic residues at CDR3 positions 6 and 7 were enriched in conventional CD4+ T cells of CD3G-deficient patients.

This clone showed up just once. Its antigen is not identified. The PCR used 52 TRBV and 13 TRBJ primers. Generated by immunoSEQ multiplex PCR, the TCRdb table keeps only in-frame clones and is missing some. The table has under 30,000 clones, approximately 90% seen once; the top ten hold about 1.3%. Looked up from germline, CDR1 is MNHEY and CDR2 is SMNVEV (reference sequence). Trimming at V came to 5 bases and at J to 4 bases, leaving 3 bases not matched to a gene. This CDR3 is 15 amino acids long. A couple of CD3G-deficient patients had more severe autoimmunity; all had some. Patients aged 2 to 39 years had fewer naive and more memory CD4+ and CD8+ T cells. CD4+ cells were sorted into CD25-high CD127-low regulatory cells and CD25-low CD127-high conventional cells.

The sequenced sample was conventional CD4+ T cells sorted from blood. The receptor was isolated from a child under 18 with CD3G deficiency. The genes are TRBV27 and TRBJ2-2; 11 bases are shared with TRBD2. This CDR3 is CASSVAGGRTGELFF. CDR3 DNA: TGTGCCAGCAGTGTAGCGGGAGGGCGCACCGGGGAGCTGTTTTTT.